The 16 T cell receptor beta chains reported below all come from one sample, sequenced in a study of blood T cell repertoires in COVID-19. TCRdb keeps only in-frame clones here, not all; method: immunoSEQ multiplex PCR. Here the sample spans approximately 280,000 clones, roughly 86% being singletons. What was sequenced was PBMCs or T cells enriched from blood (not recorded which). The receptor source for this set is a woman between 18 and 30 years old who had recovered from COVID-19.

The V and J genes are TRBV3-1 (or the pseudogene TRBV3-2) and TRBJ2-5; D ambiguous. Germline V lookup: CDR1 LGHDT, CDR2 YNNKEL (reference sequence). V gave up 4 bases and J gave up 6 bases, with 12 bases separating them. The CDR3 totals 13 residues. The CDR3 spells CASSPDLSQTQYF. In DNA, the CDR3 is TGTGCCAGCAGCCCCGACTTGAGCCAGACCCAGTACTTC.

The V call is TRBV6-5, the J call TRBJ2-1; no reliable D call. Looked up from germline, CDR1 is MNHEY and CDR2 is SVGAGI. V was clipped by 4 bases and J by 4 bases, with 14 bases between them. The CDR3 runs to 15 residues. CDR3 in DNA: TGTGCCAGCAGTTCCACCCTAATATTATACAATGAGCAGTTCTTC. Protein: CASSSTLILYNEQFF.

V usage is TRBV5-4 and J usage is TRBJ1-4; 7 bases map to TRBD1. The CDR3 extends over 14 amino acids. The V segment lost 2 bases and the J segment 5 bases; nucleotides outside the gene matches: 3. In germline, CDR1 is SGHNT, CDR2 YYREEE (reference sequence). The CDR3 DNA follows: TGTGCCAGCAGCTTAGGGGACAGAAATGAAAAACTGTTTTTT. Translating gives CASSLGDRNEKLFF. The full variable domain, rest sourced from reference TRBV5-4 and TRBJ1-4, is ETGVTQSPTHLIKTRGQQVTLRCSSQSGHNTVSWYQQALGQGPQFIFQYYREEENGRGNFPPRFSGLQFPNYSSELNVNALELDDSALYLCASSLGDRNEKLFFGSGTQLSVL.

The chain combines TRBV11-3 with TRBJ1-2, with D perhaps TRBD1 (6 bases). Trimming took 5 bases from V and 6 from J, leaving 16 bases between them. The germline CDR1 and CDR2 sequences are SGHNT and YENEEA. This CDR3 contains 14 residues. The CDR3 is CASSRLRAGDGYTF. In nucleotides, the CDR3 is TGTGCCAGCAGCCGCCTGCGGGCAGGGGATGGCTACACCTTC.

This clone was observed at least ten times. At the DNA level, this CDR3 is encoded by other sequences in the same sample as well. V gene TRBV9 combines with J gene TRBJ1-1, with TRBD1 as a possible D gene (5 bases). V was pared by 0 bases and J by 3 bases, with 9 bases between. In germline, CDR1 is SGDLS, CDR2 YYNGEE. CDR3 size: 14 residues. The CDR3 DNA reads TGTGCCAGCAGCGTAGGGCAGGGTGACACTGAAGCTTTCTTT. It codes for CASSVGQGDTEAFF.

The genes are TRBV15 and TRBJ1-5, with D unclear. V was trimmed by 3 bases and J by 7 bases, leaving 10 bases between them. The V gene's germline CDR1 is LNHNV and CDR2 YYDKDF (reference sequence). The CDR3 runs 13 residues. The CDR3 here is CATSSEIKQPQHF. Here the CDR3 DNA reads TGTGCCACCAGCAGCGAGATTAAGCAGCCCCAGCATTTT.

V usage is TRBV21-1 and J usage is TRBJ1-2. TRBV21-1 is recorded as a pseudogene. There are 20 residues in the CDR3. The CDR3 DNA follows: TGTGCCAGCAGCAATGTGTTTGAGGATAGAAAGGATCTTACTAACTATGGCTACACCTTC. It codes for CASSNVFEDRKDLTNYGYTF.

In DNA, the CDR3 is TGTGCCACCAGCCGACTCCAGGGTCAGCAGTACTTC. Translating it yields CATSRLQGQQYF. The V gene is TRBV15, the J gene TRBJ2-7; TRBD1 is a possible D gene (5 bases). This CDR3 is built from 12 residues. Germline values: CDR1 LNHNV, CDR2 YYDKDF (reference sequence). V was shortened by 5 bases and J by 8 bases, with 13 bases between the two germline ends.

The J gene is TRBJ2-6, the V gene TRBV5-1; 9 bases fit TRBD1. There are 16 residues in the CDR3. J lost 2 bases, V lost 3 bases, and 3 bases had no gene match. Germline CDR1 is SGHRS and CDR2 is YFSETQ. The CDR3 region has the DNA TGCGCCAGCAGCTCCAGGGACAGGGCTGGGGCCAACGTCCTGACTTTC. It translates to CASSSRDRAGANVLTF.

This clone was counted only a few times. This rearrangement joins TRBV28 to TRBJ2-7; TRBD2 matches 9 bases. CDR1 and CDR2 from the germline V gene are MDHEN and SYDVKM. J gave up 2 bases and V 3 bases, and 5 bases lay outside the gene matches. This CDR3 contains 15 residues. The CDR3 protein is CASSLWREGTYEQYF. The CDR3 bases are TGTGCCAGCAGTTTGTGGCGGGAGGGAACCTACGAGCAGTACTTC.

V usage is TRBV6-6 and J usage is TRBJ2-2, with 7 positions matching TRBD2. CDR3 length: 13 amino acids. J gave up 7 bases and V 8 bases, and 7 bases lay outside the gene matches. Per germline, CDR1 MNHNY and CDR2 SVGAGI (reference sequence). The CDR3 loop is CASYAGVRGELFF. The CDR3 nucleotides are TGTGCCAGCTACGCGGGAGTTCGCGGGGAGCTGTTTTTT.

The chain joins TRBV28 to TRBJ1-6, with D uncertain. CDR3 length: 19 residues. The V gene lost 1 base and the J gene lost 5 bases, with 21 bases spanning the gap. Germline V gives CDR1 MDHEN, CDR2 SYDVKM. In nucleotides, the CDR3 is TGTGCCAGCAGTTTATTTTGGGAGGGCCTTAAGGAGGATAATTCACCCCTCCACTTT. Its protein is CASSLFWEGLKEDNSPLHF.

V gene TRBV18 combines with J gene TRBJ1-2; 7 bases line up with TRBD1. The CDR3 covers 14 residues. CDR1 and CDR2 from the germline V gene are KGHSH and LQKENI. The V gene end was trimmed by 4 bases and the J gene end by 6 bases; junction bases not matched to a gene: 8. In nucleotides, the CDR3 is TGTGCCAGCTCACGTGACAGGGATGGCGATGGCTACACCTTC. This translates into CASSRDRDGDGYTF.

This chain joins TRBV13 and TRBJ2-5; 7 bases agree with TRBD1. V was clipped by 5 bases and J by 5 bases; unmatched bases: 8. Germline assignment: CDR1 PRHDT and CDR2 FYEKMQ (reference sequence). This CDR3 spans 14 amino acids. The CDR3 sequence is CASSVDRLAETQYF. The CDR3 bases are TGTGCCAGCAGCGTGGACAGGTTGGCGGAGACCCAGTACTTC. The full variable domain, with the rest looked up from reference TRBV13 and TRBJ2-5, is AAGVIQSPRHLIKEKRETATLKCYPIPRHDTVYWYQQGPGQDPQFLISFYEKMQSDKGSIPDRFSAQQFSDYHSELNMSSLELGDSALYFCASSVDRLAETQYFGPGTRLLVL.

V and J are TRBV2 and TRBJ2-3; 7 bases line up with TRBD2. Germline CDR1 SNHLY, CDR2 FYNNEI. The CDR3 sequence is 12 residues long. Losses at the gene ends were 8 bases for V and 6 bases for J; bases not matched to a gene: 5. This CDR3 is CASSGEGDTQYF. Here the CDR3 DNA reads TGTGCCAGCTCCGGGGAGGGGGATACGCAGTATTTT.

The CDR3 DNA reads TGTGCCAGCAGCTTGAACAGGGGAAACACCATATATTTT. It specifies CASSLNRGNTIYF. The chain carries TRBV11-2 and TRBJ1-3; possible D gene TRBD1, 5 bases. V lost 3 bases and J lost 4, with 7 bases in between. Germline V gene data show CDR1 as SGHAT and CDR2 as FQNNGV. This CDR3 region has 13 residues.